The rows below give T cell receptor beta chains drawn from one sample of a study of high-grade serous ovarian cancer treatment subgroups. Repertoires were generated with immunoSEQ multiplex PCR, while TCRdb's copy carries only in-frame clones and drops some. The sample records about 6,200 clones, about four fifths being singletons. Source material: tumor tissue. The receptors come from a human donor with high-grade serous ovarian cancer. The CDR3 runs from the conserved cysteine through the conserved F or W. The D gene is left open where the match is weak. A clone size is listed for some rows: how often the clone was seen (once, few, many), or a class if it is expanded.

- - TRBJ1-6 TRBV11-2 TGTGCCAGCAGCTTAGCAGATACGAATTCACCCCTCCACTTT CASSLADTNSPLHF
- - TRBJ2-7 TRBV6-6 TGTGCCAGCACTCAACCCCAAGGGGGGAGCTCCTACGAGCAGTACTTC CASTQPQGGSSYEQYF
- - TRBJ2-7 TRBV11-1 TGTGCCAGCAGCTTCAGCGGGACAGGTGGCGAGCAGTACTTC CASSFSGTGGEQYF
- few TRBJ2-7 TRBV11-2 TGTGCCAGCAGCTCGGGGTGGGGGAGCTCCTACGAGCAGTACTTC CASSSGWGSSYEQYF
- - TRBJ2-1 TRBV5-1 TGCGCCAGCAGCTTGGGCGCGAACAATGAGCAGTTCTTC CASSLGANNEQFF
TRBD2 - TRBJ2-7 TRBV9 TGTGCCAGCAGCGGCGGACTAGCGGGACCCGGGAACGAGCAGTACTTC CASSGGLAGPGNEQYF
- once TRBJ1-5 TRBV19 TGTGCCAGTAGTCTCCGCGAGTACGGCAATCAGCCCCAGCATTTT CASSLREYGNQPQHF
- - TRBJ2-1 TRBV7-9 TGTGCCAGCAGAGGGGGGCTCGGGTACAATGAGCAGTTCTTC CASRGGLGYNEQFF
- few TRBJ2-3 TRBV13 TGTGCCAGCAGTTATGAGGGGCTGGGGACAGATACGCAGTATTTT CASSYEGLGTDTQYF
TRBD2 - TRBJ2-7 TRBV18 TGTGCCAGCTCACCGACTAGCGGGGGGCCCCTCTCCTACGAGCAGTACTTC CASSPTSGGPLSYEQYF
- - TRBJ1-1 TRBV5-5 TGTGCCAGCAGCTTGATTGGGGGCGGCACTGAAGCTTTCTTT CASSLIGGGTEAFF
- - TRBJ1-4 TRBV27 TGTGCCAGCAGTTGGGGGGACGGTGAAAAACTGTTTTTT CASSWGDGEKLFF
- - TRBJ2-4 TRBV28 TGTGCCAGCAGTTTAGAGCTAGCTGTTCAGTACTTC CASSLELAVQYF
- - TRBJ1-2 TRBV30 TGTGCCTGGAGCGGGCAGGGATATAACTATGGCTACACCTTC CAWSGQGYNYGYTF
TRBD2 - TRBJ2-3 TRBV10-1 TGCGCCAGCAGTGACCCTAGCGGGAGCACAGATACGCAGTATTTT CASSDPSGSTDTQYF
- - TRBJ1-2 TRBV5-1 TGCGCCAGCAGCCCCGACGGACGCTATGGCTACACCTTC CASSPDGRYGYTF
- - TRBJ2-3 TRBV4-1 TGCGCCAGCAGCCTGGACTATATAAGCACAGATACGCAGTATTTT CASSLDYISTDTQYF
- - TRBJ1-1 TRBV6-6 TGTGCCAGCAGGCTAGGCGAAGCTTTCTTT CASRLGEAFF
- few TRBJ2-7 TRBV28 TGTGCCAGCAGTTCCCGGGACCGAAGCTCCTACGAGCAGTACTTC CASSSRDRSSYEQYF
- - TRBJ2-2 TRBV25-1 TGTGCCAGCAGTGATAGGGGCCTCCGAACCGGGGAGCTGTTTTTT CASSDRGLRTGELFF
TRBD2 - TRBJ2-3 TRBV7-2 TGTGCCAGCAGCCCTCGACTAGCGGGAGGGGGGACAGATACGCAGTATTTT CASSPRLAGGGTDTQYF
- - TRBJ1-4 TRBV30 TGTGCCTGGAGTGTAGTAAGGGGTGAAAAACTGTTTTTT CAWSVVRGEKLFF
- - TRBJ2-5 TRBV5-1 TGCGCCAGCAGCTTGGTCCAGCGTACAGAGACCCAGTACTTC CASSLVQRTETQYF
- medium-sized TRBJ1-2 TRBV5-1 TGCGCCAGCAGCTTGGGAAAGGATGGCTACACCTTC CASSLGKDGYTF
TRBD2 - TRBJ2-5 TRBV29-1 TGCAGCGCCCAGGAGCTGAGCGGGGGGCAAGAGACCCAGTACTTC CSAQELSGGQETQYF
TRBD1 - TRBJ1-2 TRBV19 TGTGCCAGTGGACAGGGCCTGTACTATGGCTACACCTTC CASGQGLYYGYTF
- - TRBJ2-5 TRBV27 TGTGCCAGCAGTTTATGGGGAGGGGGGGGCTCCCAAGAGACCCAGTACTTC CASSLWGGGGSQETQYF
- - TRBJ1-2 TRBV2 TGTGCCAGCAGTGGGGAGGTCTATGGCTACACCTTC CASSGEVYGYTF
TRBD1 - TRBJ2-7 TRBV27 TGTGCCAGCAGCCCCCGGGACAGGACCTACGAGCAGTACTTC CASSPRDRTYEQYF
- - TRBJ2-7 TRBV10-2 TGCGCCAGCGCCTCAGGATCCTACGAGCAGTACTTC CASASGSYEQYF
TRBD1 - TRBJ1-5 TRBV7-2 TGTGCCAGCAGCCGGGACAGGGGGCGGAATCAGCCCCAGCATTTT CASSRDRGRNQPQHF
TRBD1 - TRBJ2-7 TRBV7-2 TGTGCCAGCAGCCCAGGACAGGTCTCCTACGAGCAGTACTTC CASSPGQVSYEQYF
- - TRBJ2-1 TRBV12-5 TGTGCTAGTTGGGGACGCAATGAGCAGTTCTTC CASWGRNEQFF
TRBD1 - TRBJ1-4 TRBV29-1 TGCAGCGCCGGGACAGGGGGTAGGGGATCGGTTGAAAAACTGTTTTTT CSAGTGGRGSVEKLFF
- - TRBJ2-7 TRBV10-2 TGCGCCAGCACGGTTAGTCGGCCTCCCATATCCTACGAGCAGTACTTC CASTVSRPPISYEQYF
- - TRBJ2-3 TRBV4-1 TGCGCCAGCAGCCAGTCCCGGCGGGCCTCCGCCTATACGCAGTATTTT CASSQSRRASAYTQYF
- - TRBJ1-1 TRBV5-1 TGCGCCAGCAGTCGCACGACAGGAGGAAGCACTGAAGCTTTCTTT CASSRTTGGSTEAFF
- medium-sized TRBJ2-2 TRBV2 TGTGCCAGCAGTGAAGGGGCGGTCGCACCCGGGGAGCTGTTTTTT CASSEGAVAPGELFF
- few TRBJ1-3 TRBV5-1 TGCGCCAGCAGCTTGGGGGAAGGCAGGGCAGGAAACACCATATATTTT CASSLGEGRAGNTIYF
- - TRBJ1-2 TRBV11-2 TGTGCCAGCAGCTTAGGGGGGTACCTCTATGGCTACACCTTC CASSLGGYLYGYTF
- - TRBJ2-7 TRBV6-1 TGTGCCAGCAGTGTTAAGGACGGTCGGGTCGACTACGAGCAGTACTTC CASSVKDGRVDYEQYF
TRBD1 - TRBJ1-1 TRBV10-2 TGCGCCAGCCTTAAGGGACAGGGAGTAACTGAAGCTTTCTTT CASLKGQGVTEAFF
- - TRBJ2-3 TRBV18 TGTGCCAGCTCACCGGGACAAACGGATACGCAGTATTTT CASSPGQTDTQYF
TRBD1 - TRBJ1-3 TRBV10-1 TGCGCCAGCAGCGGGACAGACTATGGAAACACCATATATTTT CASSGTDYGNTIYF
TRBD2 - TRBJ2-1 TRBV30 TGTGCCTGGACCCTAGCGGGAGGGGCCTACAATGAGCAGTTCTTC CAWTLAGGAYNEQFF
- - TRBJ2-1 TRBV7-9 TGTGCCAGCAGCCCCAGGGAGGCGGTCAATGAGCAGTTCTTC CASSPREAVNEQFF
TRBD2 once TRBJ2-1 TRBV4-2 TGTGCCAGCAGCCAAACCACTAGCGGGCGTAGCTCCTACAATGAGCAGTTCTTC CASSQTTSGRSSYNEQFF
- - TRBJ1-2 TRBV20-1 TGCAGTGCTAAAGGGACCGATGGCTACACCTTC CSAKGTDGYTF
TRBD2 - TRBJ2-3 TRBV15 TGTGCCACCAGCAGAGATCTGACTAGCGAGACCTTCACAGATACGCAGTATTTT CATSRDLTSETFTDTQYF
TRBD1 - TRBJ2-7 TRBV27 TGTGCCAGCAGTTCAATGACAGGGCACTCCTACGAGCAGTACTTC CASSSMTGHSYEQYF
TRBD2 - TRBJ2-1 TRBV9 TGTGCCAGGCCCCTAGGGAGAGCGGGAGGTACCCACAATGAGCAGTTCTTC CARPLGRAGGTHNEQFF
- few TRBJ1-2 TRBV7-9 TGTGCCAGCAGCTTGGCAGGTTCCTATGGCTACACCTTC CASSLAGSYGYTF
- - TRBJ1-3 TRBV11-2 TGTGCCAGCAGCTTTCAGCCCGGGTCTGGAAACACCATATATTTT CASSFQPGSGNTIYF
- - TRBJ2-3 TRBV2 TGTGCCAGCAGTGAAGGTCTGGCGAGCACAGATACGCAGTATTTT CASSEGLASTDTQYF
- - TRBJ2-5 TRBV27 TGTGCCAGCAGTTCATACCGGGGCTCTCCCCCGGAGACCCAGTACTTC CASSSYRGSPPETQYF